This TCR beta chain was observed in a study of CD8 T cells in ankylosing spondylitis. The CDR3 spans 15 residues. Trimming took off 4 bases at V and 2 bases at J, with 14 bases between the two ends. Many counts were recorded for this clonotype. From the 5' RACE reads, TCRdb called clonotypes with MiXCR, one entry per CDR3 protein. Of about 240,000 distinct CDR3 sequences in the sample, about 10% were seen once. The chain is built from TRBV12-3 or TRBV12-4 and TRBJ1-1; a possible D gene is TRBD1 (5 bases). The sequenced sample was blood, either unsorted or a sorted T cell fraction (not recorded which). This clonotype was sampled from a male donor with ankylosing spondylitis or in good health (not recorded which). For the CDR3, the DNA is TGTGCCAGCAGTTCCACCGGGACCCCAAACACTGAAGCTTTCTTT. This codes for CASSSTGTPNTEAFF.